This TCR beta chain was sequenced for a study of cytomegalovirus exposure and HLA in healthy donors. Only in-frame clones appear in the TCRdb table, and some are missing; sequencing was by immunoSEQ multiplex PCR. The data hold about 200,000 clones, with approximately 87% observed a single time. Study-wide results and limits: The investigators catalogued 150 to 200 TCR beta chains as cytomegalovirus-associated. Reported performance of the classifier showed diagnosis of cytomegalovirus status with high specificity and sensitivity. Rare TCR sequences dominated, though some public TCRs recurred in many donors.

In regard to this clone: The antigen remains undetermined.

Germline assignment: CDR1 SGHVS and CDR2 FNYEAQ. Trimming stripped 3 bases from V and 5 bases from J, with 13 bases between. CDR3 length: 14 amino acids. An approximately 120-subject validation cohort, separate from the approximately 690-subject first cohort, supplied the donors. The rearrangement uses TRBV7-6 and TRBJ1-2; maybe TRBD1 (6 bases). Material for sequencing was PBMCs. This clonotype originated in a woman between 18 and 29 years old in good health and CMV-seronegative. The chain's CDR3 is CASSFGGADYGYTF. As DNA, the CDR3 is TGTGCCAGCAGCTTCGGGGGCGCAGATTATGGCTACACCTTC.